This TCR beta chain was recovered during a study of cytomegalovirus exposure and HLA in healthy donors. Whole-study findings and limits: Rarity marked most TCR sequences, yet some public TCRs occurred in many donors.

The CDR3 is 12 residues long. V lost 4 bases and J lost 4, with 10 bases in between. Per germline, CDR1 GTSNPN and CDR2 SVGIG (reference sequence). Sequencing was performed with immunoSEQ multiplex PCR; in TCRdb, only in-frame clones are kept and a portion is missing. There are approximately 200,000 clones in the sample; about 81% occur only once, and less than 1.5% lies in the top ten. Regarding this clone: Its specificity is not known.

J is TRBJ1-1 and V is TRBV30; D call uncertain. The TCR originated in a woman aged 30 to 39 in good health and CMV-seronegative. Input material: PBMCs. CDR3 loop: CAWTGFITEAFF. The CDR3 nucleotides read TGTGCCTGGACGGGGTTTATCACTGAAGCTTTCTTT.